This TCR beta chain stems from a study of T cell changes during pregnancy in multiple sclerosis. The CDR3 is 14 residues long. CDR1 is SGHTA and CDR2 is FQGTGA in the germline V gene. Trimming removed 8 bases from V and 4 bases from J; junction bases left unmatched: 4. Only in-frame clones appear in the TCRdb table, and some are missing; sequencing was by immunoSEQ multiplex PCR. Counted here are some 94,000 clones, approximately 89% occurring once; the ten biggest clones make up around 2%. The source of this sequence is a female donor in good health, enrolled as a control in a pregnancy study. The chain carries TRBV7-3 and TRBJ2-1; 11 bases fit TRBD2. Specimen: peripheral blood, collected in the first trimester of pregnancy. CDR3 region: CASGTSGGYNEQFF. CDR3 nucleotide sequence: TGTGCCAGCGGAACTAGCGGGGGATACAATGAGCAGTTCTTC.